This is a list of T cell receptor beta chains from one sample in a study of blood T cell repertoires in COVID-19. Using immunoSEQ multiplex PCR, the repertoire was profiled, and TCRdb retains in-frame clones only, with some absent. Of about 230,000 clones listed, 70% to 90% were seen once; the top ten hold around a tenth. Material: peripheral blood. These receptors were taken from a man aged 45-65 years with COVID-19, enrolled during active disease. Each CDR3 is given with its conserved first and last residue. The D gene is left open where the match is weak. A clone size is listed for some rows: how often the clone was seen (once, few, many), or a class if it is expanded.

clone size,J gene,V gene,D gene,CDR3 length,CDR3 protein,CDR3 DNA
-,TRBJ2-7,TRBV20-1,TRBD1,14,CSASKGQGVYEQYF,TGCAGTGCTAGTAAGGGTCAGGGGGTCTACGAGCAGTACTTC
-,TRBJ1-1,TRBV12-3/TRBV12-4,-,13,CASSLKGDTEAFF,TGTGCCAGCAGTTTAAAGGGGGATACTGAAGCTTTCTTT
-,TRBJ1-5,TRBV6-1,-,16,CASSVQGFLANQPQHF,TGTGCCAGCAGTGTACAGGGTTTTCTAGCCAATCAGCCCCAGCATTTT
-,TRBJ1-2,TRBV5-6,-,15,CASSPTPQGNYGYTF,TGTGCCAGCAGCCCGACGCCACAGGGCAATTATGGCTACACCTTC
-,TRBJ1-1,TRBV19,TRBD1,16,CASSASILRGSTEAFF,TGTGCCAGTAGTGCCTCGATCCTCAGGGGGAGCACTGAAGCTTTCTTT
once,TRBJ2-1,TRBV7-3,TRBD2,14,CASSLTSGSNEQFF,TGTGCCAGCAGCTTGACTAGCGGGAGCAATGAGCAGTTCTTC
-,TRBJ2-7,TRBV21-1,-,13,CARPTAAEVEQYF,TGTGCCAGACCAACCGCGGCAGAGGTCGAGCAGTACTTC
-,TRBJ1-4,TRBV7-9,-,15,CASSSGHDSNEKLFF,TGTGCCAGCAGCTCAGGACATGATTCAAATGAAAAACTGTTTTTT
-,TRBJ2-7,TRBV28,TRBD1,13,CASSRTGAYEQYF,TGTGCCAGCAGTCGGACAGGGGCCTACGAGCAGTACTTC
few,TRBJ2-5,TRBV5-6,-,15,CASSLVGRVGETQYF,TGTGCCAGCAGCTTGGTAGGGCGGGTAGGGGAGACCCAGTACTTC
once,TRBJ2-1,TRBV19,-,13,CASSPPVYNEQFF,TGTGCCAGTAGTCCTCCCGTCTACAATGAGCAGTTCTTC
-,TRBJ2-3,TRBV24-1,-,15,CATSGGWGEADTQYF,TGTGCCACCAGTGGAGGTTGGGGGGAAGCAGATACGCAGTATTTT
-,TRBJ2-5,TRBV6-6,TRBD2,15,CASSSASGGAETQYF,TGTGCCAGCAGTTCGGCTAGCGGGGGGGCGGAGACCCAGTACTTC
-,TRBJ2-7,TRBV10-3,TRBD1,13,CAISEGTGFEQYF,TGTGCCATCAGTGAAGGGACAGGGTTCGAGCAGTACTTC
-,TRBJ2-1,TRBV11-3,-,14,CASSPPGLYNEQFF,TGTGCCAGCAGCCCACCGGGACTCTACAATGAGCAGTTCTTC
-,TRBJ2-5,TRBV11-2,TRBD1,15,CASSFKDRTQETQYF,TGTGCCAGCAGCTTCAAGGACAGGACCCAAGAGACCCAGTACTTC
-,TRBJ1-3,TRBV7-8,-,17,CASSPRTDPSSGNTIYF,TGTGCCAGCAGCCCACGGACAGACCCGAGCTCTGGAAACACCATATATTTT
-,TRBJ1-5,TRBV28,-,11,CASSLGGPQHF,TGTGCCAGCAGCTTGGGGGGGCCCCAGCATTTT
-,TRBJ1-2,TRBV7-2,TRBD1,15,CASSFYRGLDYGYTF,TGTGCCAGCAGCTTCTACAGGGGATTAGACTATGGCTACACCTTC
-,TRBJ2-2,TRBV30,TRBD2,14,CAWSVIAGAGELFF,TGTGCCTGGAGTGTGATAGCGGGAGCCGGGGAGCTGTTTTTT
-,TRBJ2-2,TRBV7-3,TRBD2,15,CASSKGLAGTGELFF,TGTGCCAGCAGCAAGGGACTAGCCGGTACCGGGGAGCTGTTTTTT
-,TRBJ1-2,TRBV19,-,14,CASSFLHRDYGYTF,TGTGCCAGTAGTTTCCTCCACAGGGACTATGGCTACACCTTC
-,TRBJ2-1,TRBV30,-,17,CAWSVLRQGSYYGEQFF,TGTGCCTGGAGTGTACTTCGGCAGGGTTCGTATTACGGTGAGCAGTTCTTC
-,TRBJ1-2,TRBV2,-,13,CASSVGEGYGYTF,TGTGCCAGCAGTGTTGGGGAGGGCTATGGCTACACCTTC
-,TRBJ2-3,TRBV19,TRBD2,18,CASTSTGTSGRTTDTQYF,TGTGCCAGTACCTCAACCGGGACTAGCGGGAGAACAACAGATACGCAGTATTTT
-,TRBJ1-6,TRBV5-4,TRBD1,15,CASSRDREMDSPLHF,TGTGCCAGCAGCCGGGACAGGGAGATGGATTCACCCCTCCACTTT
-,TRBJ1-1,TRBV7-6,-,16,CASSSRAGSRDTEAFF,TGTGCCAGCAGTTCCCGGGCGGGGAGTAGGGACACTGAAGCTTTCTTT
-,TRBJ2-2,TRBV7-8,TRBD1,14,CASSLGQKTGELFF,TGTGCCAGCAGCTTGGGACAGAAAACCGGGGAGCTGTTTTTT